Listed below are T cell receptor beta chains from one sample, sequenced in a study of patients and donors after allogeneic stem cell transplantation. A single record per CDR3 protein comes from TCRdb applying MiXCR to the RT-PCR reads. The sample contains about 4,200 distinct CDR3 sequences, about 16% of which appear only once. What was sequenced was blood, either unsorted or a sorted T cell fraction (not recorded which). The receptors originated from a human donor who was either an allogeneic HSCT recipient or a stem cell or donor lymphocyte infusion donor (not recorded which). It is not recorded whose cells these are; they may come from a transplant donor. The CDR3 runs from the conserved cysteine through the conserved F or W. Fields, in order: D gene, clone size, J gene, V gene, CDR3 DNA, CDR3 protein. D genes are given only for firm matches. Not all rows give a size; the values are once, few, many and, for expanded clones, a class.

TRBD1	.	TRBJ1-3	TRBV18	TGTGCCAGCTCCCCTCAGGGGGACTCTGGAAACACCATATATTTT	CASSPQGDSGNTIYF
TRBD1	few	TRBJ1-6	TRBV12-5	TGTGCTAGTGGAACGACAGGGGGCGATTCACCCCTCCACTTT	CASGTTGGDSPLHF
.	.	TRBJ1-2	TRBV7-9	TGTGCCAGCAGCCCCACAAGGTCACTGGTTAACTATGGCTACACCTTC	CASSPTRSLVNYGYTF
TRBD1	many	TRBJ1-1	TRBV9	TGTGCCAGCAGCGCCATCTTTACTGGACAGGGTGGGGCTTTCTTT	CASSAIFTGQGGAFF
TRBD1	few	TRBJ2-5	TRBV5-1	TGCGCCAGCAGCTTGGGACAGGGGGTAGAGACCCAGTACTTC	CASSLGQGVETQYF
.	.	TRBJ1-5	TRBV18	TGTGCCAGCTCACCACTAAGCGTCGATCAGCCCCAGCATTTT	CASSPLSVDQPQHF
.	.	TRBJ2-7	TRBV9	TGTGCCAGCAGCGTAGTGCCAGGGTCCTACGAGCAGTACTTC	CASSVVPGSYEQYF
TRBD1	many	TRBJ1-5	TRBV6-5	TGTGCCAGCAGGTCACAGGGGGCCAGCAATCAGCCCCAGCATTTT	CASRSQGASNQPQHF
.	.	TRBJ2-4	TRBV15	TGTGCCACCAGCAGAGAAGGGGGAGTAAGAGCCAAAAACATTCAGTACTTC	CATSREGGVRAKNIQYF
.	.	TRBJ1-6	TRBV27	TGTGCCAGCAGCCTCAGACGTGGCAGCCTGAGCTCCTATAATTCACCCCTCCACTTT	CASSLRRGSLSSYNSPLHF
.	many	TRBJ1-1	TRBV3-1	TGTGCCAGCAGCCAGGGGTGGAGAACTGAAGCTTTCTTT	CASSQGWRTEAFF
TRBD1	few	TRBJ1-6	TRBV7-6	TGTGCCAGCAGCATTAGTTCTTCGGGACAGGGTTCACCCCTCCACTTT	CASSISSSGQGSPLHF
.	.	TRBJ2-7	TRBV7-9	TGTCTCGGCAGCTTAGCGGAGGGGGGCTTGTACGAGCAGTACTTC	CLGSLAEGGLYEQYF
TRBD2	few	TRBJ2-1	TRBV4-1	TGCGCCAGCAGCCATAAGCGGACTAGCGGGGGGACTAATGAGCAGTTCTTC	CASSHKRTSGGTNEQFF
.	.	TRBJ1-5	TRBV18	TGTGCCAGCTCACCAGGGAGGGGCTATCAGCCCCAGCATTTT	CASSPGRGYQPQHF
.	.	TRBJ2-5	TRBV5-1	TGCGCCAGCAGGCCCGGACTGTGGGAAGAGACCCAGTACTTC	CASRPGLWEETQYF
.	.	TRBJ2-7	TRBV18	TGTGCCAGCTCACCATATATCGGACCGTACGAGCAGTACTTC	CASSPYIGPYEQYF
.	many	TRBJ2-3	TRBV5-4	TGTGCCAGCAGCTTGGCCGCAGGGCTTGCAGATACGCAGTATTTT	CASSLAAGLADTQYF
.	.	TRBJ2-2	TRBV5-4	TGTGCCAGCAGCCTACAGGGGAACACCGGGGAGCTGTTTTTT	CASSLQGNTGELFF
TRBD1	many	TRBJ1-3	TRBV6-6	TGTGCCAGCAGAAGGACAGGGTCTGGAAACACCATATATTTT	CASRRTGSGNTIYF
.	few	TRBJ2-7	TRBV28	TGTGCCAGCAGTTTATGGTCCTGGGGCTTATGGTCCGAGCAGTACTTC	CASSLWSWGLWSEQYF
TRBD1	few	TRBJ2-2	TRBV10-1	TGCGCCAGCAGAGGGACAGGCACCGGGGAGCTGTTTTTT	CASRGTGTGELFF
.	many	TRBJ2-7	TRBV27	TGTGCCAGCAGTTCGTCAGGGACCCTCTACGAGCAGTACTTC	CASSSSGTLYEQYF
.	.	TRBJ1-1	TRBV28	TGTGCCAGCAGTTTAAGGGGAAACCTAGAAGCTTTCTTT	CASSLRGNLEAFF
.	few	TRBJ1-1	TRBV6-6	TGTGCCAGCAGTTGGAACACTGAAGCTTTCTTT	CASSWNTEAFF
TRBD1	many	TRBJ1-6	TRBV5-1	TGCGCCAGCAGCTTGGGCCTAAGACAGGGGCGGGCACCCCTCCACTTT	CASSLGLRQGRAPLHF
.	many	TRBJ2-7	TRBV28	TGTGCCAGCAGTTTAATAACCAGCGAGCAGTACTTC	CASSLITSEQYF
TRBD2	few	TRBJ2-2	TRBV6-6	TGTGCCAGCAGAAGGACTAGCGGGATCATCGGGGAGCTGTTTTTT	CASRRTSGIIGELFF
.	once	TRBJ2-1	TRBV2	TGTGCCAGCAGTGTGATTAATGAGCAGTTCTTC	CASSVINEQFF
.	.	TRBJ2-2	TRBV9	TGTGCCAGCAGCGTAAGGACAGCCACCGGGGAGCTGTTTTTT	CASSVRTATGELFF
.	.	TRBJ1-5	TRBV7-9	TGTGCCAGCAGCTTACAGGGAAATCAGCCCCAGCATTTT	CASSLQGNQPQHF
TRBD1	many	TRBJ2-1	TRBV4-1	TGCGCCAGCACCTTACAGGGACAGCCCTACAATGAGCAGTTCTTC	CASTLQGQPYNEQFF
.	few	TRBJ1-6	TRBV6-5	TGTGCCAGCAGTCCTCAGGGGAAATCACCCCTCCACTTT	CASSPQGKSPLHF
.	many	TRBJ1-2	TRBV18	TGTGCCAGCTCACCACCTACCAAGTTCTATGGCTACACCTTC	CASSPPTKFYGYTF
TRBD2	many	TRBJ2-5	TRBV6-6	TGTGCCAGCAGAGGGACTAGCGGGGTCCAAGAGACCCAGTACTTC	CASRGTSGVQETQYF
.	many	TRBJ2-1	TRBV29-1	TGCAGCGTTGAAGATCTTAAGGGTGGCTCCTACAATGAGCAGTTCTTC	CSVEDLKGGSYNEQFF
TRBD2	large	TRBJ2-1	TRBV25-1	TGTGCCACAGTGCTAGCGGTGGATTCCTACAATGAGCAGTTCTTC	CATVLAVDSYNEQFF
.	few	TRBJ1-1	TRBV18	TGTGCCAGCTCACCCCGGATGAACACTGAAGCTTTCTTT	CASSPRMNTEAFF
TRBD2	medium-sized	TRBJ2-3	TRBV2	TGTGCCAGCAGGGCTACTAGCGGAGGAGCAGATACGCAGTATTTT	CASRATSGGADTQYF
.	many	TRBJ2-5	TRBV4-1	TGCGCCAGCAGCCGGACTCCTAAAGAGACCCAGTACTTC	CASSRTPKETQYF
.	.	TRBJ1-5	TRBV7-9	TGTGCCAGCAGCTTAGCCGGGGACAGCAATCAGCCCCAGCATTTT	CASSLAGDSNQPQHF
TRBD1	many	TRBJ1-2	TRBV19	TGTGCCAGTAGTATAACCCGAGACAGGGCGGATGGCTACACCTTC	CASSITRDRADGYTF
.	.	TRBJ1-1	TRBV20-1	TGCAGTGCTAGAGGACAGAGGAACACTGAAGCTTTCTTT	CSARGQRNTEAFF
TRBD2	few	TRBJ2-3	TRBV29-1	TGCAGCGTAGTACTAGCGAGGACGCAGTATTTT	CSVVLARTQYF
.	.	TRBJ1-6	TRBV18	TGTGCCAGCTCACCGCTCGGGACGAATTCACCCCTCCACTTT	CASSPLGTNSPLHF
.	few	TRBJ2-7	TRBV18	TGTGCCAGCTCACCCCCAGGGGTTGTTTGGGAGCAGTACTTC	CASSPPGVVWEQYF
.	many	TRBJ1-1	TRBV6-5	TGTGCCAGCAGTTTTAATCAGGGGAACACTGAAGCTTTCTTT	CASSFNQGNTEAFF
.	.	TRBJ1-4	TRBV28	TGTGCCAGCAACATTGACAGCTCAACTAATGAAAAACTGTTTTTT	CASNIDSSTNEKLFF
.	.	TRBJ2-2	TRBV7-6	TGTGCCAGCAGCTTAGTGGGACTCACCGGGGAGCTGTTTTTT	CASSLVGLTGELFF
.	.	TRBJ1-2	TRBV28	TGTGCCAGCAGTTTCGCACAGGGAGACTATGGCTACACCTTC	CASSFAQGDYGYTF
.	few	TRBJ2-1	TRBV18	TGTGCCAGCTCACCACCTCTCGGGTCCTACAATGAGCAGTTCTTC	CASSPPLGSYNEQFF
.	.	TRBJ1-1	TRBV5-5	TGTGCCAGCAGCTTGGTCTCTAGGGACACTGAAGCTTTCTTT	CASSLVSRDTEAFF
.	few	TRBJ2-7	TRBV5-1	TGCGCCAGCAGCTTGGAATCAGGGTGGCAGTACTTC	CASSLESGWQYF
.	medium-sized	TRBJ1-2	TRBV18	TGTGCCAGCTCACCACTAAGACAGGACCGCTATGGCTACACCTTC	CASSPLRQDRYGYTF
.	.	TRBJ2-5	TRBV5-6	TGTGCCAGCAGCTTTAGGAAGGGGAGGAGAGAGACCCAGTACTTC	CASSFRKGRRETQYF